These 23 T cell receptor beta chains were sequenced from one sample in a study of cytomegalovirus exposure and HLA in healthy donors. PCR was performed using 60 Vbeta and 13 Jbeta primers. The method was immunoSEQ multiplex PCR; TCRdb's version includes in-frame clones alone and lacks a portion of them. The table includes 60,000 to 70,000 clones, 80% detected once. The sample was PBMCs. These receptors were obtained from a woman aged 25 to 39 in good health and CMV-seronegative.

This clone was observed once. The chain links TRBV30 to TRBJ1-5; a possible D gene is TRBD1 (6 bases). Trimming took 0 bases from V and 6 from J, leaving 9 bases between them. The CDR3 is made up of 13 amino acids. Per the germline V gene, CDR1 is GTSNPN and CDR2 is SVGIG (reference sequence). This chain's CDR3 is CAWSVEDSQPQHF. CDR3 nucleotides: TGTGCCTGGAGTGTAGAGGACAGTCAGCCCCAGCATTTT.

The V call is TRBV6-5, the J call TRBJ2-7; TRBD1 aligns across 7 bases. The CDR3 extends over 13 amino acids. V trimming: 6 bases; J trimming: 5 bases; junction bases outside the gene matches: 7. Germline V gene lookup returns CDR1 MNHEY and CDR2 SVGAGI. The CDR3 here is CASSYRGRNEQYF. The CDR3 DNA reads TGTGCCAGCAGCTACAGGGGCAGGAACGAGCAGTACTTC.

The chain is built from TRBV27 and TRBJ1-5; tentatively, D is TRBD1 (5 bases). V dropped 2 bases and J dropped 2 bases, with 7 bases sitting between them. The CDR3 sequence is 14 residues long. Germline assignment: CDR1 MNHEY and CDR2 SMNVEV (reference sequence). Here the CDR3 reads CASSLRGGNQPQHF. The CDR3 DNA follows: TGTGCCAGCAGTTTAAGGGGTGGCAATCAGCCCCAGCATTTT.

V is TRBV6-5 and J is TRBJ2-5, with D possibly TRBD1 on 5 matching bases. From germline, CDR1 is MNHEY and CDR2 SVGAGI. This CDR3 contains 13 residues. V lost 2 bases and J lost 4, with 8 bases in between. CDR3 residues: CASSYATVETQYF. The CDR3 DNA is TGTGCCAGCAGTTACGCGACAGTAGAGACCCAGTACTTC.

The chain carries TRBV6-4 and TRBJ2-2, with 10 bases aligning to TRBD2. Looked up from germline, CDR1 is MRHNA and CDR2 is SNTAGT. V was pared by 3 bases and J by 3 bases, with 4 bases of the junction left unmatched. This CDR3 spans 16 amino acids. This CDR3 is CASSEASGRHTGELFF. The CDR3 DNA reads as TGTGCCAGCAGTGAGGCTAGCGGGAGACACACCGGGGAGCTGTTTTTT.

This clone was seen only once. The DNA for the CDR3 is TGTGCCAGTAAACTACCGGACAAGACTGAAGCTTTCTTT. As protein: CASKLPDKTEAFF. This sequence joins TRBV19 and TRBJ1-1, with D possibly matching TRBD1 (5 bases). This CDR3 has 13 residues. From germline, CDR1 is LNHDA and CDR2 SQIVND (reference sequence). Trimming shortened V by 7 bases and J by 5 bases, and 14 bases separated the two germline ends.

V and J are TRBV7-8 and TRBJ1-3; no clear D gene. V shed 4 bases and J shed 7 bases, with 14 bases lying between them. The CDR3 consists of 14 residues. CDR1 is SGHVS, CDR2 FQNEAQ, per germline. The CDR3 bases are TGTGCCAGCAGCTCCCCGAGGCGAGCGAACACCATATATTTT. This encodes CASSSPRRANTIYF.

The V and J genes are TRBV19 and TRBJ2-1; D gene uncertain. Trimming removed 5 bases from V and 4 bases from J, with 3 bases in between. This CDR3 is 11 amino acids long. The germline V gene encodes CDR1 LNHDA and CDR2 SQIVND (reference sequence). The CDR3: CASSLYNEQFF. The CDR3 DNA follows: TGTGCCAGTAGTCTTTACAATGAGCAGTTCTTC.

This chain uses TRBV7-9 with TRBJ1-1; possible D gene TRBD1, 5 bases. V was pared by 1 base and J by 4 bases, with 10 bases between. Germline V gene lookup returns CDR1 SEHNR and CDR2 FQNEAQ (reference sequence). The CDR3 runs to 14 residues. Here the CDR3 reads CASSLGRVGTEAFF. As DNA, the CDR3 is TGTGCCAGCAGCTTAGGCAGGGTGGGCACTGAAGCTTTCTTT.

This rearrangement joins TRBV7-9 to TRBJ2-5, with TRBD2 as a possible D gene (6 bases). V lost 1 base and J 7 bases, leaving 19 bases between the germline ends. The CDR3 totals 16 residues. From germline, CDR1 is SEHNR and CDR2 FQNEAQ (reference sequence). The CDR3 spells CASSLGGAQNPGTQYF. DNA of the CDR3: TGTGCCAGCAGCTTAGGCGGGGCACAAAACCCGGGGACCCAGTACTTC. Full variable domain (outside the CDR3, taken from reference TRBV7-9 and TRBJ2-5): DTGVSQNPRHKITKRGQNVTFRCDPISEHNRLYWYRQTLGQGPEFLTYFQNEAQLEKSRLLSDRFSAERPKGSFSTLEIQRTEQGDSAMYLCASSLGGAQNPGTQYFGPGTRLLVL.

V gene TRBV4-1 combines with J gene TRBJ2-6; 10 positions match TRBD1. In germline, CDR1 is MGHRA, CDR2 YSYEKL. This CDR3 region has 17 residues. V gave up 4 bases and J gave up 2 bases; unmatched junction bases: 5. This CDR3 is CASSRQGAMTGANVLTF. CDR3 sequence (DNA): TGCGCCAGCAGCCGACAGGGGGCGATGACTGGGGCCAACGTCCTGACTTTC.

The CDR3 sequence is CASSRDRGGGYEQYF. The CDR3 DNA is TGTGCCAGCAGTAGGGACAGGGGCGGTGGGTACGAGCAGTACTTC. The chain couples TRBV27 to TRBJ2-7; 10 bases map to TRBD1. Germline-derived CDR1 and CDR2 are MNHEY and SMNVEV (reference sequence). With 5 bases clipped from V and 4 bases from J, the junction kept 8 bases outside the gene matches. The CDR3 runs 15 residues.

V usage is TRBV7-2 and J usage is TRBJ2-7; D is unresolved. This CDR3 is 16 amino acids long. Germline CDR1 is SGHTA and CDR2 is FQGNSA. Trimming removed 5 bases at V and 0 bases at J, with 17 bases between. The CDR3 region is CASSRNPSGSSYEQYF. CDR3 DNA: TGTGCCAGCAGCCGGAACCCCTCCGGGTCCTCCTACGAGCAGTACTTC.

The J gene is TRBJ1-1, the V gene TRBV29-1; 9 positions agree with TRBD1. The CDR3 runs 13 residues. The V gene's germline CDR1 is SQVTM and CDR2 ANQGSEA. V was clipped by 2 bases and J by 6 bases; unmatched bases: 4. The CDR3 spells CSVEKGQGSEAFF. CDR3 sequence (DNA): TGCAGCGTTGAAAAGGGACAGGGATCTGAAGCTTTCTTT.

The chain couples TRBV7-9 to TRBJ1-3; D ambiguous. Per the germline V gene, CDR1 is SEHNR and CDR2 is FQNEAQ (reference sequence). The ends were cut back, 1 base at V and 2 bases at J, with 9 bases in the middle. CDR3 length equals 15 residues. CDR3 coding DNA: TGTGCCAGCAGCTTAGTCAGCAGGCCTGGAAACACCATATATTTT. Translating it yields CASSLVSRPGNTIYF.

V gene TRBV6-5 combines with J gene TRBJ1-2; tentatively, D is TRBD1 (6 bases). CDR3 length: 16 amino acids. Between the trimmed V and J ends, which lost 0 bases and 4 bases, there was a span of 15 bases. Germline CDR1 and CDR2: MNHEY and SVGAGI. The CDR3 reads CASSYSGQSATYGYTF. CDR3 DNA sequence: TGTGCCAGCAGTTACTCCGGACAGTCTGCGACCTATGGCTACACCTTC.

This clone was seen only a few times. The chain combines TRBV2 with TRBJ1-1, with D unresolved. V was cut by 2 bases and J by 3 bases, with 13 bases left in between. The CDR3 covers 15 residues. Germline V gene lookup returns CDR1 SNHLY and CDR2 FYNNEI. CDR3: CASSEHQVRDTEAFF. The CDR3 nucleotides read TGTGCCAGCAGTGAACACCAGGTGAGGGACACTGAAGCTTTCTTT.

This clone was seen a single time. V is TRBV14 and J is TRBJ1-1; D is uncertain. Germline CDR1 SGHDN, CDR2 FVKESK. V lost 3 bases and J 3 bases, leaving 20 bases between the germline ends. The CDR3 has 17 amino acids. DNA of the CDR3: TGTGCCAGCAGCCATCTTGCCCAGACTTATTTCCACACTGAAGCTTTCTTT. Translated: CASSHLAQTYFHTEAFF. Together with reference TRBV14 and TRBJ1-1, the CDR3 gives the full variable domain: EAGVTQFPSHSVIEKGQTVTLRCDPISGHDNLYWYRRVMGKEIKFLLHFVKESKQDESGMPNNRFLAERTGGTYSTLKVQPAELEDSGVYFCASSHLAQTYFHTEAFFGQGTRLTVV.

V usage is TRBV29-1 and J usage is TRBJ1-4; a weak D match, TRBD1 (6 bases). Trimming pared 5 bases from V and 2 bases from J, leaving 12 bases between. The CDR3 is made up of 14 amino acids. Germline V lookup: CDR1 SQVTM, CDR2 ANQGSEA. The CDR3 region is CSVRGQGTNEKLFF. The CDR3 DNA follows: TGCAGCGTTCGAGGCCAGGGGACTAATGAAAAACTGTTTTTT.

The chain couples TRBV9 to TRBJ2-3, with 7 bases fitting TRBD2. Looked up from germline, CDR1 is SGDLS and CDR2 is YYNGEE. V lost 4 bases, J lost 2 bases, and 7 bases stayed unmatched. CDR3 length equals 15 residues. CDR3 in amino acids: CASSLTSAFTDTQYF. The CDR3 DNA follows: TGTGCCAGCAGCCTAACTAGCGCCTTCACAGATACGCAGTATTTT.

The V gene is TRBV9, the J gene TRBJ1-5; TRBD1 matches at 7 bases. The length of the CDR3 is 14 residues. Trimming removed 10 bases from V and 1 base from J; junction bases left unmatched: 8. From germline, CDR1 is SGDLS and CDR2 YYNGEE. In nucleotides, the CDR3 is TGTGCCGGCAAGGACAGGCGAAGCAATCAGCCCCAGCATTTT. Translation gives CAGKDRRSNQPQHF.

The chain recombines TRBV28 with TRBJ2-7, with D perhaps matching TRBD2 (5 bases). The germline V gene encodes CDR1 MDHEN and CDR2 SYDVKM. The CDR3 runs to 13 residues. Trimming left V 8 bases short and J 1 base short, with 12 bases between. CDR3 sequence (DNA): TGTGCCAGCGAGAGGACGGGATCCTACGAGCAGTACTTC. Its protein product is CASERTGSYEQYF.

V gene TRBV6-5 combines with J gene TRBJ2-7; TRBD2 is a possible D gene (6 bases). Germline V CDR1 and CDR2: MNHEY, SVGAGI. The CDR3 is 16 residues long. Trimming stripped 2 bases from V and 6 bases from J, with 20 bases between. The CDR3 protein is CASSYALGTSGVEQYF. The CDR3 DNA reads TGTGCCAGCAGTTACGCCCTCGGGACTTCCGGGGTCGAGCAGTACTTC.